A single sample gave rise to the 26 T cell receptor beta chains below, sequenced in a study of identical twins. TCRdb re-called the 5' RACE reads through MiXCR, storing one row per CDR3 protein. The table lists 600,000 to 850,000 distinct CDR3 sequences, roughly 18% of them singletons. This sample was shared with a second study, whose subject was T cells expressing NK-cell markers.

Sequenced input: PBMCs. These receptors originate from a woman aged 18-29 years in good health.

This clonotype has only a few counts. The chain uses TRBV7-9 and TRBJ2-3, with no clear D. V lost 3 bases and J lost 4, with 11 bases in between. The length of the CDR3 is 14 residues. In germline, CDR1 is SEHNR, CDR2 FQNEAQ (reference sequence). CDR3 in amino acids: CASSFRVPPDTQYF. Written as DNA, the CDR3 is TGTGCCAGCAGCTTCCGGGTCCCCCCAGATACGCAGTATTTT.

This clonotype showed up just a few times. The V gene is TRBV7-9, the J gene TRBJ1-2, with D possibly being TRBD1 (5 bases). V lost 3 bases, J lost 8 bases, and 13 bases lay in between. Germline assignment: CDR1 SEHNR and CDR2 FQNEAQ (reference sequence). CDR3 size: 13 residues. The CDR3 sequence: CASSFPTAAGYTF. Here the CDR3 DNA reads TGTGCCAGCAGCTTCCCGACAGCTGCCGGCTACACCTTC. Full variable domain (outside the CDR3, taken from reference TRBV7-9 and TRBJ1-2): DTGVSQNPRHKITKRGQNVTFRCDPISEHNRLYWYRQTLGQGPEFLTYFQNEAQLEKSRLLSDRFSAERPKGSFSTLEIQRTEQGDSAMYLCASSFPTAAGYTFGSGTRLTVV.

The J gene is TRBJ2-5, the V gene TRBV4-3; D is possibly TRBD2 (5 bases). The ends were cut back, 1 base at V and 4 bases at J, with 13 bases in the middle. This CDR3 is 15 amino acids long. Germline V CDR1 and CDR2: LGHNA, YSLEER. The CDR3 DNA follows: TGCGCCAGCAGCCAAGGGCACGGGAACCTAGAGACCCAGTACTTC. Translated, it gives CASSQGHGNLETQYF.

This rearrangement joins TRBV5-1 to TRBJ1-1; 7 nucleotides line up with TRBD1. This CDR3 spans 15 amino acids. The V segment lost 4 bases and the J segment 0 bases; nucleotides outside the gene matches: 6. Germline CDR1 SGHRS, CDR2 YFSETQ. The CDR3 loop is CASSAGQPMNTEAFF. The CDR3 DNA reads as TGCGCCAGCAGCGCGGGACAGCCGATGAACACTGAAGCTTTCTTT.

This clonotype was seen more than once but under ten times. The chain couples TRBV2 to TRBJ1-1; D is unresolved. The CDR3 is 12 amino acids. Trimming cost V 7 bases and J 2 bases, with 8 bases left between them. Germline CDR1 and CDR2: SNHLY and FYNNEI. CDR3 region: CASTFDNTEAFF. CDR3 DNA: TGTGCCAGCACATTCGACAACACTGAAGCTTTCTTT. Based on the CDR3 plus reference TRBV2 and TRBJ1-1, the full variable domain is EPEVTQTPSHQVTQMGQEVILRCVPISNHLYFYWYRQILGQKVEFLVSFYNNEISEKSEIFDDQFSVERPDGSNFTLKIRSTKLEDSAMYFCASTFDNTEAFFGQGTRLTVV.

The rearrangement joins TRBV2 to TRBJ2-7; the D is unclear. The CDR3 is made up of 12 amino acids. V lost 6 bases, J lost 4 bases, and 10 bases lay in between. The V gene's germline CDR1 is SNHLY and CDR2 FYNNEI. This CDR3 is CASSLNIYEQYF. CDR3 nucleotides: TGTGCCAGCAGCTTGAATATATACGAGCAGTACTTC.

V gene TRBV14 combines with J gene TRBJ2-6; no reliable D call. CDR3 size: 14 residues. Germline loops: CDR1 SGHDN, CDR2 FVKESK. The V end was cut by 0 bases, the J end by 2 bases, with 2 bases between. The CDR3, as DNA: TGTGCCAGCAGCCAAGAAGCTGGGGCCAACGTCCTGACTTTC. Its protein product is CASSQEAGANVLTF.

Remarks on this clonotype: Relative to the germline gene, one junction end is altered; a read error may explain this. The rearrangement links TRBV20-1 to TRBJ1-6; D is unclear. This CDR3 is built from 15 residues. CDR1 is DFQATT and CDR2 is SNEGSKA in the germline V gene (reference sequence). The CDR3 region has the DNA TGCAGTGGTAGAGAACCGAGCTCCTATAATTCACCCCTCCACTTT. This gives the protein CSGREPSSYNSPLHF.

The chain is built from TRBV7-2 and TRBJ1-6; the D gene is possibly TRBD1 (5 bases). Trimming stripped 2 bases from V and 7 bases from J, with 12 bases between. CDR1 is SGHTA and CDR2 is FQGNSA in the germline V gene. The CDR3 contains 15 residues. The CDR3 sequence is CASSLKGAVNSPLHF. The DNA for the CDR3 is TGTGCCAGCAGCTTAAAAGGGGCCGTAAATTCACCCCTCCACTTT. The full variable domain, in which reference TRBV7-2 and TRBJ1-6 provide the parts outside the CDR3, is GAGVSQSPSNKVTEKGKDVELRCDPISGHTALYWYRQSLGQGLEFLIYFQGNSAPDKSGLPSDRFSAERTGGSVSTLTIQRTQQEDSAVYLCASSLKGAVNSPLHFGNGTRLTVT.

This clonotype has only a few counts. The CDR3 DNA is TGTGCCAGCATCAGGGGTTCGGACTATGGCTACACCTTC. As protein: CASIRGSDYGYTF. This chain joins TRBV25-1 and TRBJ1-2; TRBD1 might be the D (6 bases). CDR3 length equals 13 residues. V was trimmed by 7 bases and J by 3 bases, leaving 12 bases between them. The V gene's germline CDR1 is MGHDK and CDR2 SYGVNS.

The rearrangement joins TRBV6-2 or TRBV6-3 to TRBJ2-1, with 8 bases identical to TRBD2. CDR1 MNHEY and CDR2 SVGEGT come from the germline V gene. CDR3 length: 15 amino acids. The junction had 11 bases not matched to a gene; V was cut back by 6 bases and J by 7 bases. The CDR3 DNA reads TGTGCCAGCAGCACCGCGGGACTAGGGATTAATGAGCAGTTCTTC. Amino acid sequence: CASSTAGLGINEQFF.

The chain has TRBV15 and TRBJ2-3, with 9 bases fitting TRBD2. This CDR3 contains 17 residues. V was pared by 0 bases and J by 4 bases, with 8 bases of the junction left unmatched. Germline V gives CDR1 LNHNV, CDR2 YYDKDF (reference sequence). The CDR3 loop is CATSRDRREGRADTQYF. The CDR3 DNA reads TGTGCCACCAGCAGAGATAGGCGGGAGGGCCGGGCAGATACGCAGTATTTT.

This sequence joins TRBV21-1 and TRBJ1-5; the D segment call TRBD1 is taken from the table without a DNA check. TRBV21-1 represents a pseudogene. There are 17 residues in the CDR3. CDR3 bases: TGTGCCAGCAGCAAATTGTCTGGAGGGGGCGGGGATCAGCCCCAGCATTTT. Its protein is CASSKLSGGGGDQPQHF.

The chain uses TRBV5-6 and TRBJ2-7; possibly TRBD2 for D (6 bases). V gave up 7 bases and J gave up 2 bases, with 13 bases separating them. The CDR3 is made up of 13 amino acids. Germline V gene data show CDR1 as SGHDT and CDR2 as YYEEEE. The CDR3 spells CASSPGETYEQYF. In DNA form, the CDR3 reads TGTGCCAGCTCCCCGGGGGAGACCTACGAGCAGTACTTC.

DNA of the CDR3: TGTGCCAGCAGGACCTACGGGGGAAACTACGAGCAGTACTTC. Its protein is CASRTYGGNYEQYF. V gene TRBV6-1 combines with J gene TRBJ2-7; D is possibly TRBD2 (6 bases). Looked up from germline, CDR1 is MNHNS and CDR2 is SASEGT. Trimming pared 6 bases from V and 3 bases from J, leaving 15 bases between. The CDR3 runs to 14 residues.

Only a few counts were recorded for this clonotype. The chain uses TRBV6-2 or TRBV6-3 and TRBJ2-3; possibly TRBD1 for D (6 bases). Germline V CDR1 and CDR2: MNHEY, SVGEGT. This CDR3 has 12 amino acids. V lost 8 bases and J lost 7, with 13 bases in between. The CDR3 sequence: CASQGMPNTQYF. The CDR3, as DNA: TGTGCCAGCCAGGGGATGCCCAATACGCAGTATTTT.

This clonotype was seen more than once but under ten times. The chain has TRBV20-1 and TRBJ1-2; 9 nucleotides line up with TRBD1. The length of the CDR3 is 15 residues. V dropped 5 bases and J dropped 4; count of bases not matched to a gene: 11. Germline V CDR1 and CDR2: DFQATT, SNEGSKA (reference sequence). CDR3 region: CSAGPPLTGGYGYTF. The CDR3 DNA follows: TGCAGTGCTGGCCCCCCTCTGACAGGGGGCTATGGCTACACCTTC.

In its sample, this clonotype was seen many times. Germline is not matched at one junction end, which may reflect a read error. The V call is TRBV6-5, the J call TRBJ1-2; D is unresolved. This CDR3 region has 11 residues. Germline V gives CDR1 MNHEY, CDR2 SVGAGI. CDR3 region: CASSYGYGYTF. The DNA for the CDR3 is TGCGCCAGCAGCTACGGATATGGCTACACCTTC.

In this sample, this clonotype turned up a few times. The chain has TRBV7-9 and TRBJ2-1; TRBD1 aligns across 10 bases. V dropped 5 bases and J dropped 7; count of bases not matched to a gene: 5. Germline V gives CDR1 SEHNR, CDR2 FQNEAQ (reference sequence). The CDR3 has 14 residues. CDR3 nucleotides: TGTGCCAGCAGCAAGACAGGGGGCATAAATGAGCAGTTCTTC. This translates into CASSKTGGINEQFF.

The chain's CDR3 is CASRMTEFSYEQYF. CDR3 nucleotide sequence: TGTGCCAGCAGAATGACAGAGTTCTCCTACGAGCAGTACTTC. V is TRBV6-2 or TRBV6-3 and J is TRBJ2-7; D is perhaps TRBD1 (5 bases). The germline CDR1 and CDR2 sequences are MNHEY and SVGEGT. V shed 6 bases and J shed 0 bases, with 12 bases lying between them. CDR3 length: 14 residues.

This clonotype has more than one count but fewer than ten. This chain joins TRBV6-1 and TRBJ1-1; D not resolved. Trimming stripped 3 bases from V and 5 bases from J, with 16 bases between. The CDR3 spans 15 residues. Per germline, CDR1 MNHNS and CDR2 SASEGT. The CDR3, as DNA: TGTGCCAGCAGTGACCCGCGACTCTTGGGGACTGAAGCTTTCTTT. Translating gives CASSDPRLLGTEAFF.

In its sample, this clonotype was seen many times. The chain links TRBV20-1 to TRBJ2-2; TRBD2 matches at 11 bases. Germline CDR1 DFQATT, CDR2 SNEGSKA (reference sequence). J lost 7 bases, V lost 6 bases, and 7 bases had no gene match. This CDR3 has 14 amino acids. CDR3 in DNA: TGCAGTGCCTACCGACTAGCGGGGTTCGGGGAGCTGTTTTTT. Translation gives CSAYRLAGFGELFF.

This clonotype was recorded many times. This sequence joins TRBV7-9 and TRBJ1-2; TRBD1 matches 7 bases. The CDR3 is 13 residues long. Germline values: CDR1 SEHNR, CDR2 FQNEAQ (reference sequence). With 3 bases clipped from V and 4 bases from J, the junction kept 2 bases outside the gene matches. The DNA of the CDR3 is TGTGCCAGCAGCTTCGGGACAGTCTATGGCTACACCTTC. Amino acids: CASSFGTVYGYTF. Looking up the rest from reference TRBV7-9 and TRBJ1-2 gives the full variable domain: DTGVSQNPRHKITKRGQNVTFRCDPISEHNRLYWYRQTLGQGPEFLTYFQNEAQLEKSRLLSDRFSAERPKGSFSTLEIQRTEQGDSAMYLCASSFGTVYGYTFGSGTRLTVV.

Only a few counts were recorded for this clonotype. The V call is TRBV12-3 or TRBV12-4, the J call TRBJ2-1, with 7 bases aligning to TRBD2. The junction had 4 bases not matched to a gene; V was cut back by 6 bases and J by 11 bases. This CDR3 spans 11 amino acids. CDR3 sequence reads: CASRTAGQQFF. CDR3 nucleotide sequence: TGTGCCAGCAGGACAGCGGGACAGCAGTTCTTC.

The gene calls are TRBV6-2 or TRBV6-3 and TRBJ2-4; a weak D match, TRBD1 (6 bases). The CDR3 is 11 residues long. The germline gives CDR1 MNHEY, CDR2 SVGEGT. The germline V and J ends were trimmed by 6 bases and 12 bases, with 12 bases remaining between them. CDR3 in DNA: TGTGCCAGCAGCCAGACAGGTCCTCAGTACTTC. It yields the protein CASSQTGPQYF.

This clonotype was found many times. The chain links TRBV12-3 or TRBV12-4 to TRBJ2-1; D may be TRBD2 (6 bases). This CDR3 region has 13 residues. The V end lost 5 bases, the J end lost 6 bases, and 11 bases lay between the germline ends. The CDR3 nucleotides are TGTGCCAGCAGTGGCCTAGCGCCCAATGAGCAGTTCTTC. This gives the protein CASSGLAPNEQFF.